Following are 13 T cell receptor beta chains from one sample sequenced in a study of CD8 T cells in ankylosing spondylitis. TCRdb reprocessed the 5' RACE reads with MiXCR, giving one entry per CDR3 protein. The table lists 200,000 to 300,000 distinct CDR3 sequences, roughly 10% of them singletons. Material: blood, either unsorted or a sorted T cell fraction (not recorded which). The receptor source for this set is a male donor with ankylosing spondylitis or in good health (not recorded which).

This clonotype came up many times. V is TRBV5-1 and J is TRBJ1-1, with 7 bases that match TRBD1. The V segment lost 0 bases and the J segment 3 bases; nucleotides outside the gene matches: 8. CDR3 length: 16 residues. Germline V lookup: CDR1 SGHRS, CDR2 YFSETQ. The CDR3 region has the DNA TGCGCCAGCAGCTTGGCCCCGGAGGGGGCGCACACTGAAGCTTTCTTT. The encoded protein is CASSLAPEGAHTEAFF.

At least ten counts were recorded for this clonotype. As DNA, the CDR3 is TGCAGTGCGGGGGACGGAGTCGCGTGGACCCAGTACTTC. Encoded protein: CSAGDGVAWTQYF. The chain couples TRBV20-1 to TRBJ2-5; D possibly matches TRBD1 or TRBD2 (5 bases each). Germline CDR1 and CDR2: DFQATT and SNEGSKA (reference sequence). The CDR3 is 13 amino acids. V shed 6 bases and J shed 7 bases, with 18 bases lying between them.

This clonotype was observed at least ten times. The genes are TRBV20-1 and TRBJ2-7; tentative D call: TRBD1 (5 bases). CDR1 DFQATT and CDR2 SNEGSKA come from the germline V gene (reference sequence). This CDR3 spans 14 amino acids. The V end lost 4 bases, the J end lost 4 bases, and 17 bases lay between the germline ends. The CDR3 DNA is TGCAGTGCTAAGCCGGTGGGGCGTGATTACGAGCAGTACTTC. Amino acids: CSAKPVGRDYEQYF.

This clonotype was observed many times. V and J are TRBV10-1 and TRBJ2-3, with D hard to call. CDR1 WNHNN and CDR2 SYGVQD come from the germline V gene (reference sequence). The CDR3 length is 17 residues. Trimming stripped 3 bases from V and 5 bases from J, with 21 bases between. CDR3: CASSDMQAPNVGDTQYF. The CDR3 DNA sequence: TGCGCCAGCAGTGATATGCAAGCACCCAACGTCGGAGATACGCAGTATTTT.

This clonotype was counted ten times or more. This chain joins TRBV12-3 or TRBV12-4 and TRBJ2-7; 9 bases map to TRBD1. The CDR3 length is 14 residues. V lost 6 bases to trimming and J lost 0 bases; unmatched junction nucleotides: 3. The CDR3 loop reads CASSGTGLSYEQYF. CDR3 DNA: TGTGCCAGCAGCGGGACAGGGCTCTCCTACGAGCAGTACTTC.

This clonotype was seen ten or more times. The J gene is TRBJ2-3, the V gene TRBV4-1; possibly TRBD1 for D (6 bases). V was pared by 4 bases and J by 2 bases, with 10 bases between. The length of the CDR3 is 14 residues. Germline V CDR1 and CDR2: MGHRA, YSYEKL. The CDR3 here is CASSPRQVTDTQYF. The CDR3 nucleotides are TGCGCCAGCAGCCCGCGACAGGTCACAGATACGCAGTATTTT.

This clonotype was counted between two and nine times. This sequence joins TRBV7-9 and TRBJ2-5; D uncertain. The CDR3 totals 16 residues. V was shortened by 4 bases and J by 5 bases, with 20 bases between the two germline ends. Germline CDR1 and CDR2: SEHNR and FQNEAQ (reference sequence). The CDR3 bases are TGTGCCAGCAGCTCAACCCGGACCGCCGAGGAGGAGACCCAGTACTTC. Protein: CASSSTRTAEEETQYF.

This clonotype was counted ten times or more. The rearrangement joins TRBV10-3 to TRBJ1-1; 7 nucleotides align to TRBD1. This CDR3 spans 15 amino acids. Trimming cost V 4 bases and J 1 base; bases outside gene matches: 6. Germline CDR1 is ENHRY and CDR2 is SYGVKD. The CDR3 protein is CAISARQGWNTEAFF. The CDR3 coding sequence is TGTGCCATCAGTGCCAGACAGGGTTGGAACACTGAAGCTTTCTTT.

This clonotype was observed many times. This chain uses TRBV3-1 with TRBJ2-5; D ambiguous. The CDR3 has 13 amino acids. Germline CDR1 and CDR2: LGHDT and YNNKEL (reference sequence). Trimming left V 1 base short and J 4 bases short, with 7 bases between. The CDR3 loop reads CASSQGYRETQYF. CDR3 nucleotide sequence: TGTGCCAGCAGCCAAGGGTACAGAGAGACCCAGTACTTC.

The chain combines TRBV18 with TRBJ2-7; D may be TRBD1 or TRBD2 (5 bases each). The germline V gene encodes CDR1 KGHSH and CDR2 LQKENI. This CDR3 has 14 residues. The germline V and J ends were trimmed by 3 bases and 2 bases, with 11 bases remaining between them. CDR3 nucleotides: TGTGCCAGCTCACCGCCACGAGGGGCCTACGAGCAGTACTTC. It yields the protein CASSPPRGAYEQYF.

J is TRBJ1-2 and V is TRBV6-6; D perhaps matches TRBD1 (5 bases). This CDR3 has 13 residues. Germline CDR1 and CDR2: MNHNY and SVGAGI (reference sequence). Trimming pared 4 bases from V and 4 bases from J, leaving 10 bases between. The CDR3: CASSFLDSYGYTF. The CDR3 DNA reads TGTGCCAGCAGTTTCCTCGACAGCTATGGCTACACCTTC.

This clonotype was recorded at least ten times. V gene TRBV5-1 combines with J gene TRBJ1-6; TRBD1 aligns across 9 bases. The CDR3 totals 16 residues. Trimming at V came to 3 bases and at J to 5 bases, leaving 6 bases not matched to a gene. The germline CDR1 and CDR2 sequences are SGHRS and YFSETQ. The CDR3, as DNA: TGCGCCAGCAGCTCCACAGGGGGCAGCGATAATTCACCCCTCCACTTT. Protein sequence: CASSSTGGSDNSPLHF.

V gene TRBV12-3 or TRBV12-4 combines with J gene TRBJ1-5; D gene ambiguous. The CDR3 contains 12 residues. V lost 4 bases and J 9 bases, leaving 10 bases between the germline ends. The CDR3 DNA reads TGTGCCAGCAGTTGGGGAGGGAGGCCCCAGCATTTT. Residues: CASSWGGRPQHF.